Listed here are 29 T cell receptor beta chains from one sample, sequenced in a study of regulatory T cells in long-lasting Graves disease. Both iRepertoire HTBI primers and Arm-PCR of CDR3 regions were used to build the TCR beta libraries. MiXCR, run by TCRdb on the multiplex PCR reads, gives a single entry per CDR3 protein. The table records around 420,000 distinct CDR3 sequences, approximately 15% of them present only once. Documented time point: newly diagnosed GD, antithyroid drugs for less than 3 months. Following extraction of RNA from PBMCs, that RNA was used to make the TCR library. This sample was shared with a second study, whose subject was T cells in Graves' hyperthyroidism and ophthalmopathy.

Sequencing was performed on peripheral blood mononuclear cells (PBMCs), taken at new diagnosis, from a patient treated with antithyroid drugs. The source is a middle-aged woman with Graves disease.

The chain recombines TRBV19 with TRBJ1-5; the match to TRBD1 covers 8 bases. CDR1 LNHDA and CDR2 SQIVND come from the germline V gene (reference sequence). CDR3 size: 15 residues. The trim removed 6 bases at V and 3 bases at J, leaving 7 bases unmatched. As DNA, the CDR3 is TGTGCCAGTAGGAACGACAGGGGCGCCAATCAGCCCCAGCATTTT. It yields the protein CASRNDRGANQPQHF.

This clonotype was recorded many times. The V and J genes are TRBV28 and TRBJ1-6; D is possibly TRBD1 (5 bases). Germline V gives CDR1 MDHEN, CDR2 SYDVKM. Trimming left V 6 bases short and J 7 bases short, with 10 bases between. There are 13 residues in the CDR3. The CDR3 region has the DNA TGTGCCAGCAGGGACTCAGGGAATTCACCCCTCCACTTT. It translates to CASRDSGNSPLHF.

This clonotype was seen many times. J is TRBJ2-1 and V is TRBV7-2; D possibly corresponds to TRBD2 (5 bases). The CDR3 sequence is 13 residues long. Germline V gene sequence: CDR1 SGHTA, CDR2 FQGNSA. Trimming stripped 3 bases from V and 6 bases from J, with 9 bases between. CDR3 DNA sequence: TGTGCCAGCAGCTTGAATAGCGTCAATGAGCAGTTCTTC. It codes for CASSLNSVNEQFF.

For the CDR3, the DNA is TGTGCCAGCAAGGTTTTTTACACTGAAGCTTTCTTT. It is translated as CASKVFYTEAFF. The V gene is TRBV2, the J gene TRBJ1-1; no clear D. The CDR3 totals 12 residues. The ends were cut back, 7 bases at V and 3 bases at J, with 9 bases in the middle. CDR1 SNHLY and CDR2 FYNNEI come from the germline V gene.

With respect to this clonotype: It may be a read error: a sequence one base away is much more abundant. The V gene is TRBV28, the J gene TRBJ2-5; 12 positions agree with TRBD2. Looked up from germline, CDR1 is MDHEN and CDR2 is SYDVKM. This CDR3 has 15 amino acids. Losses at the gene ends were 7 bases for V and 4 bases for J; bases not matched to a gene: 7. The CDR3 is CASIRPGLAGETQYF. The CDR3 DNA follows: TGTGCCAGCATAAGACCGGGACTAGCGGGAGAGACCCAGTACTTC.

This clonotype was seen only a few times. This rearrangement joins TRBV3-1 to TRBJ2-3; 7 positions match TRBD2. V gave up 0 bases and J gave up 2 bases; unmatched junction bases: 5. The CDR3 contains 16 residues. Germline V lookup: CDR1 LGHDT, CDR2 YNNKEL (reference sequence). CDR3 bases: TGTGCCAGCAGCCAAGATCCAGCGGGGTCCACAGATACGCAGTATTTT. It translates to CASSQDPAGSTDTQYF.

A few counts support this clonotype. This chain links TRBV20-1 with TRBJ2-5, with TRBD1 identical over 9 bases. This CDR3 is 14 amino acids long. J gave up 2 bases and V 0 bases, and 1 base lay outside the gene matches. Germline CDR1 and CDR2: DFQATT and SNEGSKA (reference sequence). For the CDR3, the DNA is TGCAGTGCTAGAGACGGGACAGGGCAAGAGACCCAGTACTTC. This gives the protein CSARDGTGQETQYF.

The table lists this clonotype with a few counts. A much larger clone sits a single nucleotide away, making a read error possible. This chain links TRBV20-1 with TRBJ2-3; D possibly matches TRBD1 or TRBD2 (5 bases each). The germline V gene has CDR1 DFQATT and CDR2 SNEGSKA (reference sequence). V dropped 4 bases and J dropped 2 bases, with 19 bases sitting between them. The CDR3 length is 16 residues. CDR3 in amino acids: CSAIGTLTGPTDTQYF. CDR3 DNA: TGCAGTGCTATTGGAACCCTAACGGGACCCACAGATACGCAGTATTTT.

This CDR3 reads CASSEGQEGLRGAEKLFF. CDR3 DNA: TGTGCCAGCAGCGAGGGACAGGAAGGTCTCAGGGGTGCCGAAAAACTGTTTTTT. The genes are TRBV13 and TRBJ1-4, with 8 bases aligning to TRBD1. Per the germline V gene, CDR1 is PRHDT and CDR2 is FYEKMQ (reference sequence). Trimming took 5 bases from V and 8 from J; bases not matched to a gene: 19. This CDR3 contains 18 residues.

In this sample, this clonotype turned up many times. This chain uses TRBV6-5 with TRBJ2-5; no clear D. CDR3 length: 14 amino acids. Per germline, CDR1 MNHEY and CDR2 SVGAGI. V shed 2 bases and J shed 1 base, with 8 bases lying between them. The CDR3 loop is CASSYTEIQETQYF. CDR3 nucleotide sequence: TGTGCCAGCAGTTACACAGAAATCCAAGAGACCCAGTACTTC.

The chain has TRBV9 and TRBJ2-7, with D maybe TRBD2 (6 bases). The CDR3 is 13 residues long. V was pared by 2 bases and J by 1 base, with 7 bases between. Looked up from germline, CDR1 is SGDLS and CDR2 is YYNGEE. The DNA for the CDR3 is TGTGCCAGCAGCGTGGGGGGTTCCTACGAGCAGTACTTC. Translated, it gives CASSVGGSYEQYF. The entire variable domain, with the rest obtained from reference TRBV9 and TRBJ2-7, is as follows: DSGVTQTPKHLITATGQRVTLRCSPRSGDLSVYWYQQSLDQGLQFLIQYYNGEERAKGNILERFSAQQFPDLHSELNLSSLELGDSALYFCASSVGGSYEQYFGPGTRLTVT.

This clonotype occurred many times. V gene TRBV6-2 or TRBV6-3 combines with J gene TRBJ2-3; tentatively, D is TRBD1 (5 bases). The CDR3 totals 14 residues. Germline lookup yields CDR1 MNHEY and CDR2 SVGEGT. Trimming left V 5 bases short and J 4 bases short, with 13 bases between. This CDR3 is CASSLRQFADTQYF. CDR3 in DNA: TGTGCCAGCAGTCTCCGACAGTTCGCAGATACGCAGTATTTT.

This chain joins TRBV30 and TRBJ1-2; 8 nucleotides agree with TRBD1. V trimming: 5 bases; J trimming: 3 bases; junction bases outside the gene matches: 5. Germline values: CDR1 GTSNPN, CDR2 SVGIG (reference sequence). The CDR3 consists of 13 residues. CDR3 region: CAWGQGEDYGYTF. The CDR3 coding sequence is TGTGCCTGGGGACAGGGTGAGGACTATGGCTACACCTTC.

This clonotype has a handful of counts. Here the CDR3 DNA reads TGTGCCAGCAGCCCGAGACTAGCTTCCAATGAGCAGTTCTTC. This codes for CASSPRLASNEQFF. V gene TRBV3-1 combines with J gene TRBJ2-1, with TRBD2 identical over 7 bases. Germline CDR1 reads LGHDT; CDR2 reads YNNKEL (reference sequence). The ends lost 4 bases at V and 6 bases at J; junction bases unmatched: 6. This CDR3 is 14 amino acids long.

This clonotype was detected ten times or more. In nucleotides, the CDR3 is TGTGCCAGCAGTGAATCGGACCGCGGTGGCTACACCTTC. This encodes CASSESDRGGYTF. J is TRBJ1-2 and V is TRBV2; D not certain. V lost 2 bases and J 7 bases, leaving 11 bases between the germline ends. The CDR3 runs 13 residues. The germline V gene has CDR1 SNHLY and CDR2 FYNNEI.

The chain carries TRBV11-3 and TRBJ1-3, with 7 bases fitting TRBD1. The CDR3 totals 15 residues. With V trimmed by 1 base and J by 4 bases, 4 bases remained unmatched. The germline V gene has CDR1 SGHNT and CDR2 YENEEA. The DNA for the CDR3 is TGTGCCAGCAGCTTAGGCGGGACAGACGGAAACACCATATATTTT. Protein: CASSLGGTDGNTIYF. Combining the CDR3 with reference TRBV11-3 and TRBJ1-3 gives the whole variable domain EAGVVQSPRYKIIEKKQPVAFWCNPISGHNTLYWYLQNLGQGPELLIRYENEEAVDDSQLPKDRFSAERLKGVDSTLKIQPAELGDSAVYLCASSLGGTDGNTIYFGEGSWLTVV.

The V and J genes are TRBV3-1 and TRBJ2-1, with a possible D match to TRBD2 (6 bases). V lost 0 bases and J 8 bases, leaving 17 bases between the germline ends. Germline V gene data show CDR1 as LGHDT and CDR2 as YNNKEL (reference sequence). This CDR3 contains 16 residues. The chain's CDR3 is CASSQDWGGSMDEQFF. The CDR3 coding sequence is TGTGCCAGCAGCCAAGATTGGGGAGGATCTATGGATGAGCAGTTCTTC.

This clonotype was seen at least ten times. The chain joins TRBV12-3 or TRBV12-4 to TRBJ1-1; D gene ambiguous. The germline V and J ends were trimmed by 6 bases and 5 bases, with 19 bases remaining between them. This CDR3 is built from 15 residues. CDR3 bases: TGTGCCAGCAGCCTTCCCGGACCCCAAGGGACTGAAGCTTTCTTT. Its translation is CASSLPGPQGTEAFF.

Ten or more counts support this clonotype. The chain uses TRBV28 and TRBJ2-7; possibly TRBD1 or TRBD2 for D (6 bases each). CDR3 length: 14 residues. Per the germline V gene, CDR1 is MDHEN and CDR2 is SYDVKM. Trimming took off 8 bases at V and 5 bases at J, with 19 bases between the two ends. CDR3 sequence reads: CASYLPGASNEQYF. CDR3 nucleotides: TGTGCCAGCTACCTCCCGGGGGCTTCCAACGAGCAGTACTTC.

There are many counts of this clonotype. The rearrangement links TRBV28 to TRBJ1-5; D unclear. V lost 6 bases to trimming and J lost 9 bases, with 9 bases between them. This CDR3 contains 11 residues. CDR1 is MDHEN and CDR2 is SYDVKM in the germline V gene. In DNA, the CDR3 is TGTGCCAGCAGCTCAACCGGGCCCCAGCATTTT. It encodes CASSSTGPQHF.

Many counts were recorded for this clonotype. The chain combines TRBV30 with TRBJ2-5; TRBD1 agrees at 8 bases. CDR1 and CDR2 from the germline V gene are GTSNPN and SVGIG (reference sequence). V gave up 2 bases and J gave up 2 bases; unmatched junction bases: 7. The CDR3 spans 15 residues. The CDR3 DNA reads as TGTGCCTGGAGTTCTGATTGGACAGGGCAAGAGACCCAGTACTTC. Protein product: CAWSSDWTGQETQYF.

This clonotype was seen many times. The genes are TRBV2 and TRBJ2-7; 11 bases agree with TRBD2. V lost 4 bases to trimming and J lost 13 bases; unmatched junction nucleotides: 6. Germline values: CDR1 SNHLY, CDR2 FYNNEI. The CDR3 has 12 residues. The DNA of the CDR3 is TGTGCCAGCAGTGGGACTAGCGGGCTCACCTACTTC. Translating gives CASSGTSGLTYF.

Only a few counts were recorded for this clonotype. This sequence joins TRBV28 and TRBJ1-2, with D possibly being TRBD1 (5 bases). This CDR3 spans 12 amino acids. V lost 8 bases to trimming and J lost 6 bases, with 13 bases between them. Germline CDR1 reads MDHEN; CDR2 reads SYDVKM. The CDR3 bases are TGTGCCAGCTCCTCGGGGGACGATGGCTACACCTTC. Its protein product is CASSSGDDGYTF.

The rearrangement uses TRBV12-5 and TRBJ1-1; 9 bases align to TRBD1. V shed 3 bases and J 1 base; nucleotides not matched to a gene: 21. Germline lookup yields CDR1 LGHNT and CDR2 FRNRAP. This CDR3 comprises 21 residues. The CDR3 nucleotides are TGTGCTAGTGGTTTCCTGAGGAATTCCGGGACAGGGATTGGGCCGAACACTGAAGCTTTCTTT. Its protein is CASGFLRNSGTGIGPNTEAFF.

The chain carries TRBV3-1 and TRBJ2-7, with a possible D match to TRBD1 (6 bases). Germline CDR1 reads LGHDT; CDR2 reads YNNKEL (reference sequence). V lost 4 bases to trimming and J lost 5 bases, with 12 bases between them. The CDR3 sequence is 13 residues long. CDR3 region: CASSLNRDHEQYF. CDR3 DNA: TGTGCCAGCAGCCTCAACAGGGACCACGAGCAGTACTTC.

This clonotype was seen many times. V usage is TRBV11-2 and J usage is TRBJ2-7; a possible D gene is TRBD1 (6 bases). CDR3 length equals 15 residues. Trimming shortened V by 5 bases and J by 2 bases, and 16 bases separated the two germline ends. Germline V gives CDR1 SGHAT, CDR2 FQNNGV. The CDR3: CASSPRGSGTYEQYF. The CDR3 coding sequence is TGTGCCAGCAGCCCTAGGGGGAGTGGCACCTACGAGCAGTACTTC.

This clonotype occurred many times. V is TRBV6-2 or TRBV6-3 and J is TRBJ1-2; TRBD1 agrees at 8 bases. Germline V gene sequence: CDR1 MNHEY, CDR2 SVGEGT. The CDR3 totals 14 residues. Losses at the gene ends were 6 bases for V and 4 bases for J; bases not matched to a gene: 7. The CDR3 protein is CASSNGGQVYGYTF. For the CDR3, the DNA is TGTGCCAGCAGCAACGGGGGACAGGTCTATGGCTACACCTTC.

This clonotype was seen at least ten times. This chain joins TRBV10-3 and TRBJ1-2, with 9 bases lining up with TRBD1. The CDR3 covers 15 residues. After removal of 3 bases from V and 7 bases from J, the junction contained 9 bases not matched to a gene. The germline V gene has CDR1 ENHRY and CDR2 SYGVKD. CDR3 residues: CAISEFVGQGSGYTF. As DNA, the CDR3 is TGTGCCATCAGTGAATTTGTGGGACAGGGAAGTGGCTACACCTTC.

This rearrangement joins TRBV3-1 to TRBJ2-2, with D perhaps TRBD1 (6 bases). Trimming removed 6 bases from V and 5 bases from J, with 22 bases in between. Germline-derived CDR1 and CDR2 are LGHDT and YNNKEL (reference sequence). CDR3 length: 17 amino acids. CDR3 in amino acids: CASRHSGAGSWTGELFF. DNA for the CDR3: TGTGCCAGCAGACACTCAGGGGCAGGGTCTTGGACCGGGGAGCTGTTTTTT.